This is a list of T cell receptor beta chains from one sample in a study of cytomegalovirus exposure and HLA in healthy donors. Here immunoSEQ multiplex PCR was the method, and the copy in TCRdb shows in-frame clones only, minus some. Of 130,000 or so clones in the sample, approximately 85% are singletons; the top ten hold 0.51%. Material: PBMCs. These receptors all come from a middle-aged woman in good health and CMV-seronegative. Each CDR3 is given with its conserved first and last residue. The order of the fields is clone size, D gene, J gene, V gene, CDR3 DNA, CDR3 protein. The D gene is left open where the match is weak. Where a row states a size, it is once, few, many or the class of an expanded clone; other rows omit it.

abundance: .; d_gene: .; j_gene: TRBJ2-4; v_gene: TRBV11-2; CDR3nt: TGTGCCAGCAGTCAGGGGCACAGCGTTAACATTCAGTACTTC; CDR3aa: CASSQGHSVNIQYF
abundance: .; d_gene: .; j_gene: TRBJ2-7; v_gene: TRBV28; CDR3nt: TGTGCCAGCAGTCCCTTGGGAATCCTTGGAGGGAGGCAGGTCGAGCAGTACTTC; CDR3aa: CASSPLGILGGRQVEQYF
abundance: .; d_gene: TRBD1; j_gene: TRBJ2-5; v_gene: TRBV6-6; CDR3nt: TGTGCCAGCAGTTACCACAGGGGAGAGACCCAGTACTTC; CDR3aa: CASSYHRGETQYF
abundance: few; d_gene: TRBD2; j_gene: TRBJ2-7; v_gene: TRBV27; CDR3nt: TGTGCCAGCAGTGTCCGCCACCTGCGCGGGAGTTACGAGCAGTACTTC; CDR3aa: CASSVRHLRGSYEQYF
abundance: .; d_gene: .; j_gene: TRBJ2-1; v_gene: TRBV29-1; CDR3nt: TGCAGCGTGTCGGGGACACTGACCCGAAATGAGCAGTTCTTC; CDR3aa: CSVSGTLTRNEQFF
abundance: few; d_gene: .; j_gene: TRBJ1-1; v_gene: TRBV5-4; CDR3nt: TGTGCCAGCACTCTGGGGGGGTACACTGAAGCTTTCTTT; CDR3aa: CASTLGGYTEAFF
abundance: .; d_gene: .; j_gene: TRBJ2-7; v_gene: TRBV5-6; CDR3nt: TGTGCCAGCAGCTCCTTCGGCGGGTACTTCGGCTACGAGCAGTACTTC; CDR3aa: CASSSFGGYFGYEQYF
abundance: .; d_gene: TRBD1; j_gene: TRBJ2-5; v_gene: TRBV11-2; CDR3nt: TGTGCCAGCAGCCCCGGGACAGCGGAGACCCAGTACTTC; CDR3aa: CASSPGTAETQYF
abundance: .; d_gene: .; j_gene: TRBJ1-1; v_gene: TRBV5-1; CDR3nt: TGCGCCAGCAGCTTGGTTGTAGCGAACACTGAAGCTTTCTTT; CDR3aa: CASSLVVANTEAFF
abundance: .; d_gene: .; j_gene: TRBJ2-1; v_gene: TRBV9; CDR3nt: TGTGCCAGCAGCGTCGAAGCGGGTGGTGTAGGATATGAGCAGTTCTTC; CDR3aa: CASSVEAGGVGYEQFF
abundance: .; d_gene: TRBD1; j_gene: TRBJ2-1; v_gene: TRBV5-5; CDR3nt: TGTGCCAGCAGCGTGACAGGGGTCAATGAGCAGTTCTTC; CDR3aa: CASSVTGVNEQFF
abundance: once; d_gene: TRBD2; j_gene: TRBJ2-4; v_gene: TRBV19; CDR3nt: TGTGCCAGTAGTATGGGGGGGAGAGCCAAAAACATTCAGTACTTC; CDR3aa: CASSMGGRAKNIQYF
abundance: .; d_gene: TRBD2; j_gene: TRBJ2-1; v_gene: TRBV10-3; CDR3nt: TGTGCCATCAGGGGACTAGCGGGAGATACGTATGAGCAGTTCTTC; CDR3aa: CAIRGLAGDTYEQFF
abundance: .; d_gene: .; j_gene: TRBJ2-3; v_gene: TRBV7-6; CDR3nt: TGTGCCAGCAGCTTAGCGCCTCAGGTCACAGATACGCAGTATTTT; CDR3aa: CASSLAPQVTDTQYF
abundance: .; d_gene: TRBD1; j_gene: TRBJ2-7; v_gene: TRBV6-1; CDR3nt: TGTGCCAGCAGACCGGGACAGGGGGCCGAGCAGTACTTC; CDR3aa: CASRPGQGAEQYF
abundance: .; d_gene: TRBD1; j_gene: TRBJ2-7; v_gene: TRBV7-6; CDR3nt: TGTGCCAGCAGCTTAAGGGGGACAGGGGGCGAATACGAGCAGTACTTC; CDR3aa: CASSLRGTGGEYEQYF
abundance: few; d_gene: .; j_gene: TRBJ2-7; v_gene: TRBV6-5; CDR3nt: TGTGCCAGCAGCCGGCGGTACCGCTACGAGCAGTACTTC; CDR3aa: CASSRRYRYEQYF
abundance: .; d_gene: TRBD2; j_gene: TRBJ2-7; v_gene: TRBV7-8; CDR3nt: TGTGCCAGCAGCCAAGAGCGGGAGCGACTCTACGAGCAGTACTTC; CDR3aa: CASSQERERLYEQYF
abundance: .; d_gene: .; j_gene: TRBJ2-7; v_gene: TRBV6-5; CDR3nt: TGTGCCAGCAGTTACTCGAGAGGGAGAGGGTCCGAGCAGTACTTC; CDR3aa: CASSYSRGRGSEQYF
abundance: .; d_gene: .; j_gene: TRBJ2-5; v_gene: TRBV7-9; CDR3nt: TGTGCCAGCAGCTTAGGTGGCCACCAAGAGACCCAGTACTTC; CDR3aa: CASSLGGHQETQYF
abundance: .; d_gene: TRBD1; j_gene: TRBJ2-7; v_gene: TRBV6-5; CDR3nt: TGTGCCAGCATTCAACCGGGACAGTCTCACGAGCAGTACTTC; CDR3aa: CASIQPGQSHEQYF
abundance: .; d_gene: TRBD2; j_gene: TRBJ2-1; v_gene: TRBV28; CDR3nt: TGTGCCAGCAGTCTCCGACTAGCGGGAGTAGAGAATGAGCAGTTCTTC; CDR3aa: CASSLRLAGVENEQFF
abundance: .; d_gene: .; j_gene: TRBJ2-1; v_gene: TRBV28; CDR3nt: TGTGCCAGCAGTTCATATAGCGGCAACGCCTACAATGAGCAGTTCTTC; CDR3aa: CASSSYSGNAYNEQFF
abundance: .; d_gene: .; j_gene: TRBJ1-4; v_gene: TRBV7-8; CDR3nt: TGTGCCAGCAGCTCCCCGGGGGAGACCGACAATGAAAAACTGTTTTTT; CDR3aa: CASSSPGETDNEKLFF
abundance: .; d_gene: TRBD2; j_gene: TRBJ2-1; v_gene: TRBV11-2; CDR3nt: TGTGCCAGCAGCGATGGACTAGCGGGAGGTAATGAGCAGTTCTTC; CDR3aa: CASSDGLAGGNEQFF
abundance: .; d_gene: TRBD1; j_gene: TRBJ2-2; v_gene: TRBV7-8; CDR3nt: TGTGCCAGCAGCGGCTGGGGCAGGGGGCGGGTAAAGTCCGGGGAGCTGTTTTTT; CDR3aa: CASSGWGRGRVKSGELFF
abundance: .; d_gene: TRBD2; j_gene: TRBJ2-2; v_gene: TRBV10-3; CDR3nt: TGTGCCATCAGTGACAGGGGAGGTAGCGGGAGGCCGAACACCGGGGAGCTGTTTTTT; CDR3aa: CAISDRGGSGRPNTGELFF
abundance: .; d_gene: .; j_gene: TRBJ1-5; v_gene: TRBV6-9; CDR3nt: TGTGCCACCAAAAATCCCACCTACCCCGGACAAACGGCGGTTCAGCCCCAGCATTTT; CDR3aa: CATKNPTYPGQTAVQPQHF
abundance: .; d_gene: .; j_gene: TRBJ2-3; v_gene: TRBV6-5; CDR3nt: TGTGCCAGCAGTTACTCGAACCCTAGCGACACAGATACGCAGTATTTT; CDR3aa: CASSYSNPSDTDTQYF
abundance: .; d_gene: .; j_gene: TRBJ2-2; v_gene: TRBV28; CDR3nt: TGTGCCAGCAGTCGGGTGGGGGAGCTGTTTTTT; CDR3aa: CASSRVGELFF
abundance: .; d_gene: TRBD1; j_gene: TRBJ2-5; v_gene: TRBV7-9; CDR3nt: TGTTCCAGCAGCTCCGGGACAGAAGAGACCCAGTACTTC; CDR3aa: CSSSSGTEETQYF
abundance: .; d_gene: .; j_gene: TRBJ1-4; v_gene: TRBV5-1; CDR3nt: TGCGCCAGCAGCTTGTTCGGGGGGGGCAATGAAAAACTGTTTTTT; CDR3aa: CASSLFGGGNEKLFF
abundance: .; d_gene: .; j_gene: TRBJ1-2; v_gene: TRBV30; CDR3nt: TGTGCCTGGAGTCCCCCCGGGACATCCTACACCTTC; CDR3aa: CAWSPPGTSYTF
abundance: .; d_gene: .; j_gene: TRBJ2-5; v_gene: TRBV20-1; CDR3nt: TGCAGTGCCCAGCGCCAAGAGACCCAGTACTTC; CDR3aa: CSAQRQETQYF
abundance: .; d_gene: TRBD1; j_gene: TRBJ1-4; v_gene: TRBV2; CDR3nt: TGTGCCAGCACCCGGGACAGGGTGGAGGAAAAACTGTTTTTT; CDR3aa: CASTRDRVEEKLFF
abundance: few; d_gene: .; j_gene: TRBJ2-1; v_gene: TRBV19; CDR3nt: TGTGCCAGTAGTATCGGGCTAGCCCCCTTGTATGAGCAGTTCTTC; CDR3aa: CASSIGLAPLYEQFF
abundance: .; d_gene: .; j_gene: TRBJ1-5; v_gene: TRBV5-1; CDR3nt: TGCGCCAGCAGCTTGGATGGGGCAGGAAATCAGCCCCAGCATTTT; CDR3aa: CASSLDGAGNQPQHF
abundance: few; d_gene: .; j_gene: TRBJ2-1; v_gene: TRBV5-5; CDR3nt: TGTGCCAGCAGCTTGGCTAGGACAGAATACAATGAGCAGTTCTTC; CDR3aa: CASSLARTEYNEQFF
abundance: .; d_gene: .; j_gene: TRBJ1-1; v_gene: TRBV6-6; CDR3nt: TGTGCCAGCAGTTACTCCTCGGGATCCCAGAACACTGAAGCTTTCTTT; CDR3aa: CASSYSSGSQNTEAFF
abundance: .; d_gene: TRBD1; j_gene: TRBJ2-7; v_gene: TRBV25-1; CDR3nt: TGTGCCAGCAGTGACCGGACAGGGGGCTCCTACGAGCAGTACTTC; CDR3aa: CASSDRTGGSYEQYF
abundance: .; d_gene: .; j_gene: TRBJ1-4; v_gene: TRBV4-1; CDR3nt: TGCGCCAGCAGCCTTTCAAACACGGCTAGTGAAAAACTGTTTTTT; CDR3aa: CASSLSNTASEKLFF
abundance: .; d_gene: TRBD2; j_gene: TRBJ2-1; v_gene: TRBV7-2; CDR3nt: TGTGCCAGCAGCTTAGGGAGGAGCGGGGGATACAATGAGCAGTTCTTC; CDR3aa: CASSLGRSGGYNEQFF
abundance: .; d_gene: .; j_gene: TRBJ2-7; v_gene: TRBV7-8; CDR3nt: TGTGCCAGCAGCGGCCGCGGGGGCAGGTCCTACGAGCAGTACTTC; CDR3aa: CASSGRGGRSYEQYF
abundance: .; d_gene: .; j_gene: TRBJ1-5; v_gene: TRBV19; CDR3nt: TGTGCCAGTATGGGGCGACATGGGGGCAATCAGCCCCAGCATTTT; CDR3aa: CASMGRHGGNQPQHF
abundance: .; d_gene: TRBD2; j_gene: TRBJ2-7; v_gene: TRBV2; CDR3nt: TGTGCCAGCAGTCTAGAATCTCCGGGAGGAGAGCAGTACTTC; CDR3aa: CASSLESPGGEQYF
abundance: once; d_gene: .; j_gene: TRBJ2-7; v_gene: TRBV7-2; CDR3nt: TGTGCCAGCAGCTCGTCGGGGTGGCGAGAAGTGTCCTACGAGCAGTACTTC; CDR3aa: CASSSSGWREVSYEQYF
abundance: once; d_gene: TRBD2; j_gene: TRBJ2-3; v_gene: TRBV6-1; CDR3nt: TGTGCCAGCAGTGAGTCCGGCGGGAGTGCTGATACGCAGTATTTT; CDR3aa: CASSESGGSADTQYF
abundance: .; d_gene: .; j_gene: TRBJ1-4; v_gene: TRBV10-3; CDR3nt: TGTGCCATCAGTGAGTCTAGGCGGACTAATGAAAAACTGTTTTTT; CDR3aa: CAISESRRTNEKLFF
abundance: .; d_gene: TRBD1; j_gene: TRBJ1-6; v_gene: TRBV5-1; CDR3nt: TGCGCCAGCAGCTTACAGGGGGAACTCTATAATTCACCCCTCCACTTT; CDR3aa: CASSLQGELYNSPLHF
abundance: .; d_gene: .; j_gene: TRBJ2-1; v_gene: TRBV7-9; CDR3nt: TGTGCCAGCAGCCCAAGCGGGCCTGGCCCTACAGGTGAGCAGTTCTTC; CDR3aa: CASSPSGPGPTGEQFF